Below are 23 T cell receptor beta chains sequenced from a single sample in a study of control samples from healthy donors and cancer patients. Method: immunoSEQ multiplex PCR; TCRdb's copy keeps in-frame clones and lacks some. The sample has about 180,000 clones, roughly 89% seen once. The sequencing sample was made of blood. The source is a woman aged 45 to 65 in good health.

The chain has TRBV7-7 and TRBJ2-1; TRBD2 aligns across 10 bases. CDR1 is SSHAT, CDR2 FNYEAQ, per germline (reference sequence). V was clipped by 5 bases and J by 4 bases; unmatched bases: 11. This CDR3 contains 17 residues. CDR3 protein: CASSPGPSSGGYNEQFF. For the CDR3, the DNA is TGTGCCAGCAGCCCGGGCCCCTCTAGCGGGGGATACAATGAGCAGTTCTTC.

In DNA form, the CDR3 reads TGTGCCAGCAGCGCGCGGGATGCCTGGGGGACCCAGTACTTC. Translating gives CASSARDAWGTQYF. The rearrangement uses TRBV7-9 and TRBJ2-5; TRBD2 is a possible D gene (6 bases). Trimming took 5 bases from V and 7 from J, leaving 17 bases between them. CDR3 size: 14 residues. Germline CDR1 reads SEHNR; CDR2 reads FQNEAQ (reference sequence).

The CDR3 region has the DNA TGTGCCAGCAGCCAACGGGGGGCTAGCTGGACCTACGAGCAGTACTTC. Amino acid sequence: CASSQRGASWTYEQYF. The gene calls are TRBV3-1 (or the pseudogene TRBV3-2) and TRBJ2-7, with D possibly being TRBD2 (7 bases). Per germline, CDR1 LGHDT and CDR2 YNNKEL (reference sequence). V dropped 2 bases and J dropped 2 bases, with 16 bases sitting between them. This CDR3 contains 16 residues.

The chain joins TRBV6-6 to TRBJ2-2; D not resolved. The CDR3 consists of 15 residues. The germline gives CDR1 MNHNY, CDR2 SVGAGI (reference sequence). The germline V and J ends were trimmed by 2 bases and 8 bases, with 15 bases remaining between them. In nucleotides, the CDR3 is TGTGCCAGCAGTTACGGTGGCCAACGAGAAGGGGAGCTGTTTTTT. Translated, it gives CASSYGGQREGELFF.

The rearrangement joins TRBV30 to TRBJ1-2; D is uncertain. This CDR3 has 12 residues. Germline-derived CDR1 and CDR2 are GTSNPN and SVGIG (reference sequence). V was cut by 6 bases and J by 4 bases, with 12 bases left in between. The CDR3: CACLEEFYGYTF. CDR3 DNA sequence: TGTGCCTGCCTGGAGGAGTTCTATGGCTACACCTTC.

The rearrangement joins TRBV18 to TRBJ2-1; 7 bases agree with TRBD2. This CDR3 is built from 16 residues. The V and J ends lost 4 bases and 5 bases, in that order; junction bases with no gene match: 11. CDR1 is KGHSH and CDR2 is LQKENI in the germline V gene. The CDR3 is CASSLAPRGVDNEQFF. CDR3 coding DNA: TGTGCCAGCTCACTCGCCCCTCGGGGGGTCGACAATGAGCAGTTCTTC.

This clone was counted once. The chain carries TRBV7-6 and TRBJ2-1, with TRBD2 matching 11 bases. The V and J ends lost 5 bases and 7 bases, in that order; junction bases with no gene match: 10. The germline V gene has CDR1 SGHVS and CDR2 FNYEAQ. CDR3 length: 16 amino acids. The CDR3 coding sequence is TGTGCCAGCAGCCCCTCCCCGGGACTAGCGGTTAATGAGCAGTTCTTC. Protein product: CASSPSPGLAVNEQFF. Supplemented by reference TRBV7-6 and TRBJ2-1, the full variable domain reads GAGVSQSPRYKVTKRGQDVALRCDPISGHVSLYWYRQALGQGPEFLTYFNYEAQQDKSGLPNDRFSAERPEGSISTLTIQRTEQRDSAMYRCASSPSPGLAVNEQFFGPGTRLTVL.

J is TRBJ1-1 and V is TRBV7-9; 7 bases fit TRBD1. Per germline, CDR1 SEHNR and CDR2 FQNEAQ (reference sequence). J was trimmed by 0 bases and V by 2 bases; bases with no gene match: 3. CDR3 length: 15 residues. The CDR3 reads CASSLTDRLNTEAFF. CDR3 in DNA: TGTGCCAGCAGCTTAACGGACAGGCTGAACACTGAAGCTTTCTTT.

V is TRBV5-1 and J is TRBJ2-5; maybe TRBD2 (5 bases). With 5 bases removed from V and 5 bases from J, the gap between germline ends came to 10 bases. The CDR3 consists of 12 residues. Germline V gives CDR1 SGHRS, CDR2 YFSETQ. CDR3 sequence: CASRGSGETQYF. In DNA form, the CDR3 reads TGCGCCAGCAGGGGATCGGGGGAGACCCAGTACTTC.

The chain uses TRBV6-5 and TRBJ1-2, with 8 bases lining up with TRBD1. Germline V CDR1 and CDR2: MNHEY, SVGAGI. Losses at the gene ends were 6 bases for V and 4 bases for J; bases not matched to a gene: 7. This CDR3 is 14 amino acids long. CDR3 in amino acids: CASSWDRSRYGYTF. CDR3 coding DNA: TGTGCCAGCAGCTGGGACAGGTCTCGCTATGGCTACACCTTC.

This rearrangement joins TRBV5-5 to TRBJ1-3; D is ambiguous. V gave up 7 bases and J gave up 3 bases, with 14 bases separating them. The CDR3 has 14 residues. Germline V lookup: CDR1 SGHKS, CDR2 YYEKEE (reference sequence). The CDR3: CASATLGFGNTIYF. The DNA of the CDR3 is TGTGCCAGCGCAACCTTGGGGTTTGGAAACACCATATATTTT.

This clone was detected a few times. The chain recombines TRBV20-1 with TRBJ2-1; 11 bases map to TRBD2. V dropped 3 bases and J dropped 8; count of bases not matched to a gene: 6. Germline CDR1 is DFQATT and CDR2 is SNEGSKA (reference sequence). This CDR3 comprises 14 residues. The CDR3 DNA reads TGCAGTGCTAGTACTAGCGGGAGATTGTATGAGCAGTTCTTC. As protein: CSASTSGRLYEQFF.

The rearrangement joins TRBV7-8 to TRBJ1-4; D is undetermined. The CDR3 consists of 14 residues. Per the germline V gene, CDR1 is SGHVS and CDR2 is FQNEAQ. The V end lost 5 bases, the J end lost 7 bases, and 14 bases lay between the germline ends. Here the CDR3 reads CASSTRLGIEKLFF. The CDR3 DNA reads as TGTGCCAGCAGCACTCGGTTAGGTATTGAAAAACTGTTTTTT.

This chain uses TRBV3-1 (or the pseudogene TRBV3-2) with TRBJ2-5, with D hard to call. Deletions cut 4 bases from V and 2 bases from J, with 17 bases between. Germline CDR1 LGHDT, CDR2 YNNKEL (reference sequence). The CDR3 extends over 16 amino acids. CDR3 sequence: CASSRQVAGSQETQYF. The CDR3 bases are TGTGCCAGCAGCCGCCAAGTCGCTGGATCGCAAGAGACCCAGTACTTC.

In this sample, this clone turned up a few times. The CDR3 spells CASSLSYSPLHF. The CDR3 DNA is TGTGCCAGCAGTCTGTCTTATTCACCCCTCCACTTT. The chain recombines TRBV6-2 or TRBV6-3 with TRBJ1-6; D not resolved. This CDR3 has 12 amino acids. Germline V gene data show CDR1 as MNHEY and CDR2 as SVGEGT. V lost 5 bases and J 8 bases, leaving 7 bases between the germline ends.

This rearrangement joins TRBV5-4 to TRBJ2-2; TRBD2 might be the D (5 bases). CDR1 is SGHNT, CDR2 YYREEE, per germline (reference sequence). Trimming stripped 3 bases from V and 0 bases from J, with 12 bases between. The CDR3 runs to 16 residues. CDR3 in DNA: TGTGCCAGCAGCTCCCGGACTGGCGCGAACACCGGGGAGCTGTTTTTT. Translating it yields CASSSRTGANTGELFF. The whole variable domain, filled in from reference TRBV5-4 and TRBJ2-2, reads ETGVTQSPTHLIKTRGQQVTLRCSSQSGHNTVSWYQQALGQGPQFIFQYYREEENGRGNFPPRFSGLQFPNYSSELNVNALELDDSALYLCASSSRTGANTGELFFGEGSRLTVL.

This clone was picked up one time. V usage is TRBV18 and J usage is TRBJ2-4; 8 positions agree with TRBD2. Trimming at V came to 6 bases and at J to 5 bases, leaving 9 bases not matched to a gene. In germline, CDR1 is KGHSH, CDR2 LQKENI. This CDR3 spans 15 amino acids. CDR3 sequence (DNA): TGTGCCAGCTCGGAACGCGGGCGGGGGGAAAACATTCAGTACTTC. Its translation is CASSERGRGENIQYF.

Worth noting for this clone: The sample contains more than one DNA sequence encoding this CDR3. The chain links TRBV7-2 to TRBJ2-6, with no clear D. The CDR3 is 15 residues long. The germline V gene encodes CDR1 SGHTA and CDR2 FQGNSA. V lost 6 bases to trimming and J lost 0 bases, with 9 bases between them. CDR3 nucleotides: TGTGCCAGCAGTCTAGGGAACTCTGGGGCCAACGTCCTGACTTTC. It yields the protein CASSLGNSGANVLTF.

The rearrangement joins TRBV7-9 to TRBJ1-6; perhaps TRBD1 as D (6 bases). The V gene lost 1 base and the J gene lost 17 bases, with 12 bases spanning the gap. Germline V CDR1 and CDR2: SEHNR, FQNEAQ (reference sequence). CDR3 length: 12 amino acids. The CDR3 DNA reads TGTGCCAGCAGCTTAGAGGGGGGGACAATCCACTTT. Residues: CASSLEGGTIHF. Full variable domain (outside the CDR3, taken from reference TRBV7-9 and TRBJ1-6): DTGVSQNPRHKITKRGQNVTFRCDPISEHNRLYWYRQTLGQGPEFLTYFQNEAQLEKSRLLSDRFSAERPKGSFSTLEIQRTEQGDSAMYLCASSLEGGTIHFGNGTRLTVT.

This clone occurred once. This chain joins TRBV9 and TRBJ1-2; no firm D call. V was cut by 6 bases and J by 13 bases, with 25 bases left in between. CDR1 and CDR2 from the germline V gene are SGDLS and YYNGEE. The CDR3 is 14 amino acids. CDR3: CASTSASAEEDCTF. In nucleotides, the CDR3 is TGTGCCAGCACATCGGCATCGGCAGAGGAGGACTGCACCTTC.

This chain uses TRBV28 with TRBJ1-3; D gene unclear. Looked up from germline, CDR1 is MDHEN and CDR2 is SYDVKM. V lost 7 bases and J 1 base, leaving 14 bases between the germline ends. The CDR3 runs 15 residues. In DNA, the CDR3 is TGTGCCAGCACTAATCCGGGGAGGTCTGGAAACACCATATATTTT. The encoded protein is CASTNPGRSGNTIYF.

The chain uses TRBV7-2 and TRBJ1-1; D may be TRBD1 (5 bases). The V and J ends lost 1 base and 4 bases respectively, with 13 bases between them. Per germline, CDR1 SGHTA and CDR2 FQGNSA. The CDR3 covers 15 residues. The CDR3 sequence is CASSLGWGGSTEAFF. CDR3 DNA: TGTGCCAGCAGCTTAGGGTGGGGGGGGAGCACTGAAGCTTTCTTT.

The rearrangement links TRBV5-4 to TRBJ2-1; 9 bases fit TRBD2. The germline CDR1 and CDR2 sequences are SGHNT and YYREEE (reference sequence). Trimming at V came to 0 bases and at J to 6 bases, leaving 4 bases not matched to a gene. The CDR3 totals 15 residues. The CDR3 coding sequence is TGTGCCAGCAGCTTGGCGCTAGCGGGAATCAATGAGCAGTTCTTC. Translated: CASSLALAGINEQFF.